This TCR beta chain appears in the sequencing data of a study of blood T cell repertoires in COVID-19. Enrollment of patients from Seattle took place during active infection, with longitudinal follow-up. How the authors handled the data: Reference gene primer amplification in the assay estimated nucleated cell counts. Sequenced by immunoSEQ multiplex PCR; TCRdb stores in-frame clones only, minus some. From that table come the V and J calls and clone size; the DNA was used to work out D and trimming. The sample gives around 60,000 clones, 80% to 85% of which show up once; 15% to 20% is in the top ten. The clonotype comes from a man in his sixties with COVID-19, enrolled during active disease. Sequences were obtained from peripheral blood.

The CDR3: CASSVGLAGGNEQFF. For the CDR3, the DNA is TGTGCCAGCAGCGTAGGACTAGCGGGGGGAAATGAGCAGTTCTTC. This chain joins TRBV9 and TRBJ2-1, with 13 bases identical to TRBD2. CDR1 and CDR2 (germline): SGDLS, YYNGEE. The CDR3 has 15 amino acids. The V gene end was trimmed by 0 bases and the J gene end by 7 bases; junction bases not matched to a gene: 1.